These 27 T cell receptor beta chains came from one sample sequenced in a study of T cell repertoires in cytomegalovirus infection. In TCRdb, the reads were re-called with MiXCR into one record per CDR3 protein. The sample lists some 280,000 distinct CDR3 sequences, roughly 13% occurring once. The sample consisted of PBMCs. The receptors originated from a human donor in good health (CMV status not recorded). Some clones in this sample may be carry-over from other donors' samples.

In its sample, this clonotype was seen many times. This chain connects TRBV27 to TRBJ2-5; the match to TRBD1 covers 10 bases. This CDR3 region has 16 residues. Trimming removed 7 bases from V and 0 bases from J; junction bases left unmatched: 8. Germline values: CDR1 MNHEY, CDR2 SMNVEV (reference sequence). In DNA, the CDR3 is TGTGCCAGCACTCCCAGGACAGGGGGAGACCAAGAGACCCAGTACTTC. Its protein is CASTPRTGGDQETQYF.

The V and J genes are TRBV12-3 or TRBV12-4 and TRBJ2-3, with D tentatively TRBD2 (6 bases). Trimming took 6 bases from V and 3 from J, leaving 16 bases between them. CDR3 length equals 15 residues. CDR3 protein: CASRGRLVGTDTQYF. The CDR3 DNA reads as TGTGCCAGCAGGGGCCGACTAGTAGGAACAGATACGCAGTATTTT.

The genes are TRBV7-8 and TRBJ1-5; TRBD1 matches 7 bases. CDR1 and CDR2 (germline): SGHVS, FQNEAQ. The CDR3 is made up of 14 amino acids. J gave up 9 bases and V 3 bases, and 8 bases lay outside the gene matches. The CDR3 nucleotides are TGTGCCAGCAGCTTGCAACAGGGGAACCTGCCCCAGCATTTT. Amino acids: CASSLQQGNLPQHF. Variable domain in full (rest from reference TRBV7-8 and TRBJ1-5): GAGVSQSPRYKVAKRGQDVALRCDPISGHVSLFWYQQALGQGPEFLTYFQNEAQLDKSGLPSDRFFAERPEGSVSTLKIQRTQQEDSAVYLCASSLQQGNLPQHFGDGTRLSIL.

Here the CDR3 DNA reads TGTGCCAGCAGTGAAGCAGAGTGGATTAACCCCGGGGAGCTGTTTTTT. It is translated as CASSEAEWINPGELFF. The chain recombines TRBV6-1 with TRBJ2-2; no definite D call. The CDR3 has 16 amino acids. The ends were cut back, 0 bases at V and 6 bases at J, with 14 bases in the middle. CDR1 and CDR2 (germline): MNHNS, SASEGT.

This clonotype was seen a handful of times. This sequence joins TRBV20-1 and TRBJ2-3; D possibly corresponds to TRBD1 (6 bases). Germline CDR1 DFQATT, CDR2 SNEGSKA (reference sequence). V was pared by 2 bases and J by 6 bases, with 15 bases between. The CDR3 has 14 residues. The CDR3 bases are TGCAGTGCTAGAAGGCAGGGGCCTATGGATACGCAGTATTTT. This gives the protein CSARRQGPMDTQYF.

This clonotype was picked up a small number of times. This chain joins TRBV7-9 and TRBJ2-3, with 8 bases aligning to TRBD2. The CDR3 contains 14 residues. Trimming at V came to 5 bases and at J to 6 bases, leaving 7 bases not matched to a gene. CDR1 is SEHNR and CDR2 is FQNEAQ in the germline V gene (reference sequence). CDR3 sequence reads: CASSIPGGPDTQYF. As DNA, the CDR3 is TGTGCCAGCAGCATACCGGGGGGGCCGGATACGCAGTATTTT. The full variable domain, its missing parts supplied by reference TRBV7-9 and TRBJ2-3, is DTGVSQNPRHKITKRGQNVTFRCDPISEHNRLYWYRQTLGQGPEFLTYFQNEAQLEKSRLLSDRFSAERPKGSFSTLEIQRTEQGDSAMYLCASSIPGGPDTQYFGPGTRLTVL.

The table lists this clonotype with a few counts. The V and J genes are TRBV27 and TRBJ2-7; possible D gene TRBD1, 6 bases. CDR1 is MNHEY, CDR2 SMNVEV, per germline (reference sequence). V was shortened by 5 bases and J by 4 bases, with 15 bases between the two germline ends. This CDR3 comprises 14 residues. CDR3 amino acids: CASSVTGTQYEQYF. The CDR3 region has the DNA TGTGCCAGCAGTGTGACCGGGACACAATACGAGCAGTACTTC.

The chain employs TRBV6-2 or TRBV6-3 and TRBJ2-1, with 9 bases lining up with TRBD1. This CDR3 has 16 residues. The V segment lost 5 bases and the J segment 5 bases; nucleotides outside the gene matches: 10. The V gene's germline CDR1 is MNHEY and CDR2 SVGEGT. The CDR3 region is CASSDLSGQGNNEQFF. CDR3 sequence (DNA): TGTGCCAGCAGTGACTTATCGGGACAGGGTAACAATGAGCAGTTCTTC.

The genes are TRBV2 and TRBJ2-7; D gene ambiguous. Trimming stripped 1 base from V and 5 bases from J, with 15 bases between. CDR3 length: 15 amino acids. Germline lookup yields CDR1 SNHLY and CDR2 FYNNEI. CDR3 sequence: CASSEENMALNEQYF. The CDR3 nucleotides are TGTGCCAGCAGTGAAGAGAACATGGCGCTCAACGAGCAGTACTTC.

This clonotype has more than one count but fewer than ten. This chain links TRBV19 with TRBJ2-7, with unresolved D. CDR1 is LNHDA, CDR2 SQIVND, per germline (reference sequence). Trimming removed 4 bases from V and 4 bases from J, with 11 bases in between. This CDR3 region has 13 residues. The CDR3 sequence: CASSTSPGYEQYF. In DNA form, the CDR3 reads TGTGCCAGTAGTACCAGTCCCGGTTACGAGCAGTACTTC.

This clonotype was counted between two and nine times. The chain recombines TRBV28 with TRBJ2-7; D is ambiguous. From germline, CDR1 is MDHEN and CDR2 SYDVKM. Trimming removed 4 bases from V and 1 base from J, with 8 bases in between. The CDR3 has 13 residues. The CDR3 reads CASSSLVSYEQYF. The DNA for the CDR3 is TGTGCCAGCAGTTCCCTAGTGTCCTACGAGCAGTACTTC.

In this sample, this clonotype is medium-sized. The gene calls are TRBV7-2 and TRBJ1-2; 7 nucleotides line up with TRBD1. Trimming removed 5 bases from V and 14 bases from J; junction bases left unmatched: 20. CDR1 is SGHTA, CDR2 FQGNSA, per germline. The CDR3 loop spans 15 amino acids. CDR3 region: CASSPSPGTDPIGTF. CDR3 DNA: TGTGCCAGCAGCCCCTCCCCCGGGACAGACCCTATTGGGACCTTC.

For this clonotype: A single base separates this from a much larger clone, so it may be a read error. The chain joins TRBV6-1 to TRBJ2-7, with a weak D call TRBD1 (6 bases). The CDR3 length is 11 residues. Germline V lookup: CDR1 MNHNS, CDR2 SASEGT. CDR3 sequence (DNA): TGTGCGGGCAGCAGGGGTTGCGAGCAGTACTTC. Its protein is CAGSRGCEQYF.

This clonotype was recorded a few times. This sequence joins TRBV20-1 and TRBJ2-7; 7 bases fit TRBD2. Trimming took 5 bases from V and 0 from J; bases not matched to a gene: 4. This CDR3 has 13 residues. In germline, CDR1 is DFQATT, CDR2 SNEGSKA (reference sequence). CDR3 nucleotide sequence: TGCAGTGCTGTAGCGGGTCGCTCCTACGAGCAGTACTTC. Amino acids: CSAVAGRSYEQYF.

This clonotype was counted at least ten times. The chain recombines TRBV7-8 with TRBJ2-1, with 8 bases aligning to TRBD1. V dropped 5 bases and J dropped 4; count of bases not matched to a gene: 7. Germline values: CDR1 SGHVS, CDR2 FQNEAQ. The CDR3 is 15 amino acids. The CDR3 sequence: CASSLTGGYYNEQFF. The CDR3 region has the DNA TGTGCCAGCAGCCTAACAGGGGGATATTACAATGAGCAGTTCTTC.

This clonotype has just a few counts. The chain combines TRBV6-5 with TRBJ2-7, with TRBD2 identical over 13 bases. V gave up 2 bases and J gave up 1 base; unmatched junction bases: 11. Germline V lookup: CDR1 MNHEY, CDR2 SVGAGI. CDR3 length: 19 amino acids. This chain's CDR3 is CASSYTTSGRFRTSYEQYF. CDR3 nucleotide sequence: TGTGCCAGCAGTTACACGACTAGCGGGAGGTTCCGAACTTCCTACGAGCAGTACTTC.

This clonotype was seen at least ten times. This chain uses TRBV4-1 with TRBJ2-1, with 9 bases identical to TRBD1. Germline lookup yields CDR1 MGHRA and CDR2 YSYEKL. The CDR3 extends over 16 amino acids. J gave up 9 bases and V 1 base, and 10 bases lay outside the gene matches. This CDR3 is CASSQVGTGRVGEQFF. In nucleotides, the CDR3 is TGCGCCAGCAGCCAAGTCGGGACAGGGAGGGTAGGTGAGCAGTTCTTC.

This clonotype was observed a handful of times. This chain uses TRBV29-1 with TRBJ1-4, with D unresolved. CDR3 length: 12 residues. Germline V gene data show CDR1 as SQVTM and CDR2 as ANQGSEA. V shed 3 bases and J shed 5 bases, with 7 bases lying between them. For the CDR3, the DNA is TGCAGCGTTGATCCCGGGAATGAAAAACTGTTTTTT. Translation: CSVDPGNEKLFF. Full variable domain (rest looked up from reference TRBV29-1 and TRBJ1-4): SAVISQKPSRDICQRGTSLTIQCQVDSQVTMMFWYRQQPGQSLTLIATANQGSEATYESGFVIDKFPISRPNLTFSTLTVSNMSPEDSSIYLCSVDPGNEKLFFGSGTQLSVL.

This chain joins TRBV20-1 and TRBJ2-1; tentatively, D is TRBD2 (7 bases). V was pared by 6 bases and J by 9 bases, with 24 bases between. This CDR3 comprises 15 residues. The germline CDR1 and CDR2 sequences are DFQATT and SNEGSKA (reference sequence). The chain's CDR3 is CSAAQPPPGGLEQFF. The CDR3 DNA follows: TGCAGTGCAGCTCAACCCCCCCCGGGGGGCCTTGAGCAGTTCTTC.

This rearrangement joins TRBV7-9 to TRBJ1-1; D possibly corresponds to TRBD1 (6 bases). CDR1 SEHNR and CDR2 FQNEAQ come from the germline V gene (reference sequence). Between the trimmed V and J ends, which lost 3 bases and 0 bases, there was a span of 17 bases. CDR3 length: 17 residues. The CDR3, as DNA: TGTGCCAGCAGCTTGAGGGGGGGCCTTAATATGAACACTGAAGCTTTCTTT. The encoded protein is CASSLRGGLNMNTEAFF.

This clonotype was picked up a small number of times. The chain is built from TRBV20-1 and TRBJ2-1; possibly TRBD2 for D (5 bases). This CDR3 is built from 13 residues. Trimming took 6 bases from V and 7 from J, leaving 16 bases between them. Germline assignment: CDR1 DFQATT and CDR2 SNEGSKA (reference sequence). CDR3 region: CSALEGIRNEQFF. Here the CDR3 DNA reads TGCAGTGCGTTAGAGGGCATTAGGAATGAGCAGTTCTTC.

This clonotype was seen a handful of times. V and J are TRBV6-5 and TRBJ1-2; D unclear. This CDR3 contains 12 residues. CDR1 and CDR2 (germline): MNHEY, SVGAGI. V dropped 2 bases and J dropped 8 bases, with 9 bases sitting between them. CDR3 DNA sequence: TGTGCCAGCAGTTACGCCGGAGGGGGCTACACCTTC. This sequence encodes CASSYAGGGYTF.

This clonotype showed up many times. The rearrangement links TRBV7-2 to TRBJ2-7; either TRBD1 or TRBD2 may supply D (5 bases each). The CDR3 consists of 13 residues. Germline loops: CDR1 SGHTA, CDR2 FQGNSA. The V end lost 5 bases, the J end lost 6 bases, and 14 bases lay between the germline ends. CDR3 region: CASSEMGVGEQYF. The CDR3 region has the DNA TGTGCCAGCAGCGAGATGGGGGTTGGCGAGCAGTACTTC. Full variable domain (missing parts from reference TRBV7-2 and TRBJ2-7): GAGVSQSPSNKVTEKGKDVELRCDPISGHTALYWYRQSLGQGLEFLIYFQGNSAPDKSGLPSDRFSAERTGGSVSTLTIQRTQQEDSAVYLCASSEMGVGEQYFGPGTRLTVT.

This clonotype was observed a handful of times. The chain carries TRBV4-3 and TRBJ2-3; unclear D gene. CDR3 length equals 14 residues. V was trimmed by 0 bases and J by 1 base, leaving 5 bases between them. CDR1 is LGHNA and CDR2 is YSLEER in the germline V gene. CDR3 sequence: CASSQDYRTDTQYF. CDR3 sequence (DNA): TGCGCCAGCAGCCAAGACTACCGCACAGATACGCAGTATTTT.

This clonotype was counted only a few times. The CDR3 bases are TGTGCCAGCAGTTGGATCGTCACAGGTGAAAAACTGTTTTTT. It translates to CASSWIVTGEKLFF. V is TRBV28 and J is TRBJ1-4, with D perhaps TRBD1 (5 bases). Germline lookup yields CDR1 MDHEN and CDR2 SYDVKM. The V gene lost 4 bases and the J gene lost 7 bases, with 13 bases spanning the gap. The CDR3 consists of 14 residues.

The chain combines TRBV29-1 with TRBJ2-3, with a weak D call TRBD2 (6 bases). Trimming took off 5 bases at V and 4 bases at J, with 13 bases between the two ends. The length of the CDR3 is 13 residues. Germline CDR1 SQVTM, CDR2 ANQGSEA. DNA of the CDR3: TGCAGCGTTCTTCGACTAGGATCAGATACGCAGTATTTT. Translation: CSVLRLGSDTQYF.

This clonotype was detected only a few times. This sequence joins TRBV6-1 and TRBJ1-5, with no clear D. The CDR3 is 15 amino acids. CDR1 MNHNS and CDR2 SASEGT come from the germline V gene. V lost 1 base and J 6 bases, leaving 13 bases between the germline ends. CDR3 coding DNA: TGTGCCAGCAGTGAAGGGCGTACGGGAATTCAGCCCCAGCATTTT. Translating it yields CASSEGRTGIQPQHF.